The present T cell receptor (beta chain) was sequenced within a study of blood T cell repertoires in COVID-19 (dated by TCRdb to the early 2020s). Background on the whole study: Recovered participants in ImmuneRACE Cohort 3 were defined as having two consecutive negative NP/OP PCR tests, clearance from a healthcare professional, or resolution of symptoms. The sample metadata nearly always contained a de-identified subject ID, COVID-19 status, age in years and sex. The repertoires were released in a freely available public database meant as a resource for research on the immune response to SARS-CoV-2. The prospective study material was composed of cDNA or gDNA derived from T cells, B-cell-depleted T cells, or PBMCs. Samples from collaborators originated in the United States, Italy and Spain and spanned both the acute and convalescent phases of COVID-19. HLA class I and class II types, where available, came from metadata supplied by the sample provider rather than from assay-based typing. Deeply sampled blood TCRbeta repertoires from subjects exposed to, actively infected with, or recovered from COVID-19 were included in the dataset. Samples were obtained from the ongoing ImmuneRACE study (first 160 participants) and from 1,000 to 1,500 subjects provided by 6 global collaborators. Overall results and qualifications from the work: The quantity of clinical and demographic metadata differed by source and by participant and was supplied without curation.

The germline V gene specifies MNHNS as CDR1 and SASEGT as CDR2. Including cysteine and phenylalanine, the CDR3 has 14 amino acids. The read is trimmed to its CDR3 DNA, 42 bases read in frame from base 1. V loses 4 bases at its end and J loses 4 bases; junction bases beyond the gene matches: 4. Participants in the prospective study were aged about 18 to 95 years, lived in 20 to 30 United States geographic areas, and enrolled through a virtual design. In the prospective study, cohorts were assigned on the basis of participant-reported clinical history obtained from a screening survey and a study questionnaire. Each participant in the prospective study had whole blood, serum and a nasopharyngeal or oropharyngeal swab collected by mobile phlebotomists. Additional blood draws and questionnaires over an approximately two-month period could optionally be provided by prospective study participants. Prospective study blood samples were shipped either frozen or at room temperature before DNA extraction.

Of note for this clone: This clone's antigen is unknown. The input lacks base qualities; no much larger clone sits a single base away.

TCRbeta CDR3 regions were amplified from genomic DNA by means of the immunoSEQ Assay, a bias-controlled multiplex PCR. The study's own analysis went as follows. The number of nucleated cells in each sample was estimated from the amplification of reference gene primers within the assay. To quantify the absolute abundance of each unique TCRbeta CDR3 rearrangement, sequence reads were collapsed and filtered. For each sample, productive Simpson clonality was calculated by taking the square root of Simpson's diversity index across productive rearrangements. TCRdb re-hosts the immuneACCESS table, in-frame sequences only. Its copies lack some clones; in the studies checked, an unresolved V gene accounts for under half of them, and the cause for the rest is not known. D and trimming come from the DNA, and the V and J calls and clone size come from that table. The sample includes about 190,000 clones, with roughly 86% observed a single time. The top ten hold around 24% of the sample.

Source material: PBMCs or T cells enriched from blood (not recorded which). In this chain, TRBV6-1 is recombined with TRBJ1-3; 7 bases in the junction line up with TRBD1. The receptor's source is a woman between 35 and 50 years old in a cohort exposed to, infected with or recovered from COVID-19 (not recorded which). The DNA reads as follows: TGTGCCAGCAGTGCAACAGGGGTGGGAAACACCATATATTTT. The resulting protein is CASSATGVGNTIYF.